This TCR beta chain comes out of a study of T cell repertoires in cytomegalovirus infection (dated by TCRdb to about 2019). For context, the study as a whole: Alongside well-studied HLA-B-restricted epitopes, the peptide stimulations were aimed at recently identified HLA-C-restricted CMV epitopes, whose presentation resists viral immunomodulation. Donor HLA type was relevant to the analysis, as public TCR beta signatures indicated carriage of CMV infection together with the matching HLA type.

Read against the paper, the sample's treatment or condition label means: in vitro stimulation with specific CMV peptide epitopes to enrich CMV-specific T cells. Results the study describes overall, beyond this receptor: The ex vivo response was dominated by HLA-C-restricted CMV-specific TCR beta clonotypes, and the single most frequent clonotype in two of eight donors was supplied by these HLA-C-restricted clonotypes. Cumulative frequency of public TCR beta family members discriminated carriers of CMV infection plus the relevant HLA type in this cohort and an independent approximately 350-donor cohort.

Notes on this clonotype: Its antigen target is currently unknown. Base qualities are missing; no much larger clone stands one base away.

CDR1 and CDR2, per the germline V gene, are SGDLS and YYNGEE. The cysteine opens and the phenylalanine closes a CDR3 of 15 amino acids. Only the CDR3 DNA is retained, 45 bases long and in frame from the first base. The V end gives up 3 bases and the J end 6 bases, leaving 10 bases in the junction not matched to a gene. TCRdb lists the instrument as Illumina HiSeq 1500. In-frame beta chains were kept once TCRdb had trimmed the public reads at Q25 with fastp and called clones with MiXCR. Rows are combined by CDR3 protein, so each entry shows the most common genes and DNA. This sample comprises fewer than 650,000 distinct CDR3 sequences, almost 40% of them detected only once. The ten top clones hold around 46% of the sample.

The chain uses TRBV9 and TRBJ2-5; a stretch of 8 junction bases matches TRBD2. The sequencing here drew on cultured PBMCs, taken from culture after CMV antigen stimulation. The clonotype comes from a human donor in good health (CMV status not recorded). Some clones in this sample may be carry-over from other donors' samples. The DNA sequence is TGTGCCAGCAGCGGCACTAGCGGACCAGGGAAGACCCAGTACTTC. It translates as CASSGTSGPGKTQYF.